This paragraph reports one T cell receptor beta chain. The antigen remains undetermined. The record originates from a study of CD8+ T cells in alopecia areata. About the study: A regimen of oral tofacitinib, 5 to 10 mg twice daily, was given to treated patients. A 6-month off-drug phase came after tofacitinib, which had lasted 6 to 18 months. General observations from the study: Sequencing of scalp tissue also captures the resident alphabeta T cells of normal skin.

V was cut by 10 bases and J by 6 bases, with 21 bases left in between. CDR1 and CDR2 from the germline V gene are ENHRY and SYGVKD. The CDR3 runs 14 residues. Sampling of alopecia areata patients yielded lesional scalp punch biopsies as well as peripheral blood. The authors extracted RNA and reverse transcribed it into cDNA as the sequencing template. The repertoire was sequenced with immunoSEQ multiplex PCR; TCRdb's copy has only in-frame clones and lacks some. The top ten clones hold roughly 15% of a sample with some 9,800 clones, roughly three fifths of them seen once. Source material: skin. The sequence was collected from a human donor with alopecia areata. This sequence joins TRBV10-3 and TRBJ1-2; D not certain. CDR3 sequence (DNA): TGTGCCACCTTGGACGGAGCTTCCTTCGATGGCTACACCTTC. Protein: CATLDGASFDGYTF.